The 30 T cell receptor beta chains in this list originate from one sample, sequenced in a study of T-cell memory formation after mild COVID-19. TCRdb redid the calling of the 5' RACE reads with MiXCR, one entry per CDR3 protein. The sample records under 350,000 distinct CDR3 sequences, 15% to 20% being singletons. Material for sequencing was PBMCs or a T cell subset sorted from them (not recorded which). The origin of the receptors is a man between 18 and 35 years old who had mild COVID-19 (a few samples of this study predate the infection). Cell type and time point are not known.

This clonotype came up many times. V is TRBV5-1 and J is TRBJ1-6; D is ambiguous. CDR1 and CDR2 from the germline V gene are SGHRS and YFSETQ. The V end lost 0 bases, the J end lost 5 bases, and 9 bases lay between the germline ends. CDR3 size: 15 residues. CDR3 protein: CASSLGFGDNSPLHF. The CDR3 region has the DNA TGCGCCAGCAGCTTGGGTTTCGGCGATAATTCACCCCTCCACTTT.

This clonotype was counted at least ten times. The CDR3 loop is CASSDWGSGNQPQHF. Written as DNA, the CDR3 is TGTGCCAGCAGTGACTGGGGCAGCGGCAATCAGCCCCAGCATTTT. The chain recombines TRBV2 with TRBJ1-5, with D perhaps matching TRBD1 (5 bases). Germline-derived CDR1 and CDR2 are SNHLY and FYNNEI. Trimming took off 3 bases at V and 2 bases at J, with 11 bases between the two ends. The CDR3 is 15 residues long.

This clonotype appeared many times. J is TRBJ1-2 and V is TRBV12-3 or TRBV12-4; D is ambiguous. Trimming pared 0 bases from V and 5 bases from J, leaving 1 base between. This CDR3 has 11 amino acids. The DNA of the CDR3 is TGTGCCAGCAGTTTAGCTTATGGCTACACCTTC. Amino acid sequence: CASSLAYGYTF.

This chain connects TRBV6-5 to TRBJ1-1; the D gene is possibly TRBD1 (5 bases). The CDR3 has 12 residues. Per germline, CDR1 MNHEY and CDR2 SVGAGI. V was clipped by 6 bases and J by 9 bases, with 14 bases between them. CDR3 amino acids: CASSPGRTQAFF. In DNA form, the CDR3 reads TGTGCCAGCAGCCCAGGGAGGACTCAAGCTTTCTTT.

There are a few counts of this clonotype. The rearrangement uses TRBV12-3 or TRBV12-4 and TRBJ1-1; TRBD1 is a possible D gene (5 bases). The CDR3 consists of 13 residues. V lost 3 bases to trimming and J lost 5 bases, with 10 bases between them. The CDR3 coding sequence is TGTGCCAGCAGTTTCCAGGGATGGACTGAAGCTTTCTTT. Translation gives CASSFQGWTEAFF.

V and J are TRBV5-4 and TRBJ2-5, with unresolved D. The CDR3 runs to 12 residues. Germline CDR1 SGHNT, CDR2 YYREEE (reference sequence). V was cut by 4 bases and J by 6 bases, with 10 bases left in between. The CDR3 here is CASSNPSQTQYF. The CDR3 region has the DNA TGTGCCAGCAGCAACCCCTCCCAGACCCAGTACTTC. Combining the CDR3 with reference TRBV5-4 and TRBJ2-5 gives the whole variable domain ETGVTQSPTHLIKTRGQQVTLRCSSQSGHNTVSWYQQALGQGPQFIFQYYREEENGRGNFPPRFSGLQFPNYSSELNVNALELDDSALYLCASSNPSQTQYFGPGTRLLVL.

V gene TRBV6-2 or TRBV6-3 combines with J gene TRBJ1-2, with no clear D. CDR1 and CDR2 (germline): MNHEY, SVGEGT. Trimming took 11 bases from V and 2 from J, leaving 12 bases between them. The CDR3 has 12 residues. CDR3 coding DNA: TGTGCCTCCCGGGAGATGAACTATGGCTACACCTTC. This encodes CASREMNYGYTF.

The J gene is TRBJ1-2, the V gene TRBV20-1; D gene ambiguous. Germline V gene lookup returns CDR1 DFQATT and CDR2 SNEGSKA (reference sequence). Trimming removed 1 base from V and 0 bases from J, with 12 bases in between. The CDR3 consists of 15 residues. The CDR3 reads CSARVPGAPNYGYTF. The CDR3 region has the DNA TGCAGTGCTAGAGTTCCGGGAGCCCCTAACTATGGCTACACCTTC.

This clonotype has more than one count but fewer than ten. V gene TRBV4-1 combines with J gene TRBJ2-7; D is uncertain. Germline V lookup: CDR1 MGHRA, CDR2 YSYEKL. This CDR3 has 15 residues. V lost 3 bases, J lost 3 bases, and 15 bases lay in between. The CDR3 region has the DNA TGCGCCAGCAGCCAGGGCTTAAACGGTCTCTACGAGCAGTACTTC. Translation: CASSQGLNGLYEQYF.

The sample holds a few counts of this clonotype. The rearrangement links TRBV7-8 to TRBJ2-3; the D call may be TRBD1 or TRBD2 (5 bases each). Germline CDR1 reads SGHVS; CDR2 reads FQNEAQ. The germline V and J ends were trimmed by 0 bases and 5 bases, with 12 bases remaining between them. This CDR3 is built from 15 residues. Here the CDR3 reads CASSLAGTTLDTQYF. Written as DNA, the CDR3 is TGTGCCAGCAGCTTAGCTGGGACGACGTTAGATACGCAGTATTTT.

V and J are TRBV6-5 and TRBJ1-6, with a weak D call TRBD1 (5 bases). There are 17 residues in the CDR3. V lost 8 bases and J 11 bases, leaving 28 bases between the germline ends. Germline assignment: CDR1 MNHEY and CDR2 SVGAGI. CDR3 sequence: CASGRGRSVSIWAPLHF. CDR3 nucleotide sequence: TGTGCCAGCGGCCGGGGGAGGTCCGTCTCCATCTGGGCACCCCTCCACTTT.

This rearrangement joins TRBV29-1 to TRBJ1-1; a weak D match, TRBD1 (5 bases). CDR1 SQVTM and CDR2 ANQGSEA come from the germline V gene. CDR3 length: 13 residues. Trimming left V 4 bases short and J 1 base short, with 10 bases between. The CDR3: CSVAWGANTEAFF. Here the CDR3 DNA reads TGCAGCGTTGCCTGGGGCGCGAACACTGAAGCTTTCTTT.

In this sample, this clonotype turned up a few times. The genes are TRBV7-9 and TRBJ1-1; tentative D call: TRBD1 (5 bases). The CDR3 spans 17 residues. Trimming took 3 bases from V and 2 from J, leaving 19 bases between them. The germline CDR1 and CDR2 sequences are SEHNR and FQNEAQ (reference sequence). As DNA, the CDR3 is TGTGCCAGCAGCTTCTGGGATCGGGGGAGAGTCAACACTGAAGCTTTCTTT. It encodes CASSFWDRGRVNTEAFF. Variable domain in full (rest from reference TRBV7-9 and TRBJ1-1): DTGVSQNPRHKITKRGQNVTFRCDPISEHNRLYWYRQTLGQGPEFLTYFQNEAQLEKSRLLSDRFSAERPKGSFSTLEIQRTEQGDSAMYLCASSFWDRGRVNTEAFFGQGTRLTVV.

V and J are TRBV5-1 and TRBJ1-2; tentative D call: TRBD1 (6 bases). The CDR3 has 14 amino acids. From germline, CDR1 is SGHRS and CDR2 YFSETQ. V lost 2 bases and J 8 bases, leaving 16 bases between the germline ends. DNA for the CDR3: TGCGCCAGCAGCTTAATCGGGGGCGAGGGCGGCTACACCTTC. Translated, it gives CASSLIGGEGGYTF. The variable domain in full, with the rest retrieved from reference TRBV5-1 and TRBJ1-2, is KAGVTQTPRYLIKTRGQQVTLSCSPISGHRSVSWYQQTPGQGLQFLFEYFSETQRNKGNFPGRFSGRQFSNSRSEMNVSTLELGDSALYLCASSLIGGEGGYTFGSGTRLTVV.

The chain couples TRBV2 to TRBJ2-3; D gene uncertain. Trimming pared 3 bases from V and 2 bases from J, leaving 9 bases between. Germline assignment: CDR1 SNHLY and CDR2 FYNNEI. CDR3 length: 14 residues. The CDR3 spells CASSDGRDTDTQYF. As DNA, the CDR3 is TGTGCCAGCAGTGATGGCAGAGACACAGATACGCAGTATTTT.

The chain uses TRBV4-1 and TRBJ2-3, with 8 nucleotides matching TRBD2. V gave up 3 bases and J gave up 1 base; unmatched junction bases: 6. The CDR3 length is 16 residues. Germline loops: CDR1 MGHRA, CDR2 YSYEKL. CDR3 bases: TGCGCCAGCAGCCACCTCGGAGCGGGGGGCACAGATACGCAGTATTTT. Protein product: CASSHLGAGGTDTQYF.

This clonotype was picked up a small number of times. The chain uses TRBV5-1 and TRBJ1-6; tentatively, D is TRBD1 (5 bases). CDR3 length: 19 amino acids. V shed 4 bases and J shed 5 bases, with 25 bases lying between them. Germline CDR1 and CDR2: SGHRS and YFSETQ. The CDR3 DNA sequence: TGCGCCAGCAGCCCCGGGGGTCGGGACGCCACGACAAATAATTCACCCCTCCACTTT. Protein: CASSPGGRDATTNNSPLHF.

This clonotype has just a few counts. A junction boundary mismatches the germline segment, possibly from a read error. This chain uses TRBV5-1 with TRBJ1-1, with D possibly matching TRBD1 (6 bases). The CDR3 loop spans 13 amino acids. The V gene's germline CDR1 is SGHRS and CDR2 YFSETQ. Here the CDR3 DNA reads TGCGCCAGCGGCTTACAGGGGAACACTGAAGCTTTCTTT. The encoded protein is CASGLQGNTEAFF.

This clonotype was seen many times. The V and J genes are TRBV6-1 and TRBJ1-1; 9 nucleotides line up with TRBD1. Germline lookup yields CDR1 MNHNS and CDR2 SASEGT. The CDR3 length is 13 residues. V shed 10 bases and J 3 bases; nucleotides not matched to a gene: 6. DNA of the CDR3: TGTGCCACCCGGACAGGGGTGTACACTGAAGCTTTCTTT. Encoded protein: CATRTGVYTEAFF.

The CDR3 DNA is TGCGCCAGCAGAAAAGGGACAGGGGGCTCTTACTCACCCCTCCACTTT. Translating it yields CASRKGTGGSYSPLHF. The V call is TRBV5-1, the J call TRBJ1-6; 12 positions match TRBD1. Germline-derived CDR1 and CDR2 are SGHRS and YFSETQ. This CDR3 comprises 16 residues. The V and J ends lost 5 bases and 10 bases, in that order; junction bases with no gene match: 10.

The chain joins TRBV10-3 to TRBJ1-2; perhaps TRBD1 as D (5 bases). V was shortened by 2 bases and J by 4 bases, with 11 bases between the two germline ends. CDR3 length equals 14 residues. The germline gives CDR1 ENHRY, CDR2 SYGVKD. In DNA, the CDR3 is TGTGCCATCAGTGAGCCAGGGCTGGCCTATGGCTACACCTTC. Protein sequence: CAISEPGLAYGYTF.

This clonotype was seen only a few times. The V gene is TRBV5-1, the J gene TRBJ2-3, with a tentative D call TRBD2 (5 bases). V lost 0 bases, J lost 11 bases, and 10 bases lay in between. The CDR3 runs 12 residues. The germline V gene has CDR1 SGHRS and CDR2 YFSETQ. The CDR3 coding sequence is TGCGCCAGCAGCTTGGGGGCCGGAGGGCAGTATTTT. It yields the protein CASSLGAGGQYF.

This clonotype has a count of ten or more. V is TRBV7-8 and J is TRBJ1-2, with D possibly being TRBD1 (6 bases). CDR3 size: 18 residues. V was trimmed by 0 bases and J by 4 bases, leaving 21 bases between them. In germline, CDR1 is SGHVS, CDR2 FQNEAQ. Here the CDR3 reads CASSLAAGGAGLGYGYTF. DNA of the CDR3: TGTGCCAGCAGCTTAGCGGCGGGGGGCGCGGGGCTGGGCTATGGCTACACCTTC.

The V gene is TRBV7-9, the J gene TRBJ1-4; 8 bases match TRBD1. J gave up 8 bases and V 3 bases, and 11 bases lay outside the gene matches. CDR3 length: 16 amino acids. CDR1 SEHNR and CDR2 FQNEAQ come from the germline V gene (reference sequence). CDR3 coding DNA: TGTGCCAGCAGCTTTCCAGGACAGGGACTTTCGGAAAAACTGTTTTTT. Amino acids: CASSFPGQGLSEKLFF.

This clonotype was seen more than once but under ten times. The V and J genes are TRBV12-3 or TRBV12-4 and TRBJ2-1; TRBD2 matches 8 bases. This CDR3 has 14 residues. Trimming took 4 bases from V and 10 from J; bases not matched to a gene: 9. CDR3 DNA sequence: TGTGCCAGCAGTTATCGGGGGGGAGCGGGCGAGCAGTTCTTC. Protein product: CASSYRGGAGEQFF.

This clonotype was detected only a few times. The gene calls are TRBV5-4 and TRBJ2-5; TRBD1 agrees at 7 bases. V lost 4 bases, J lost 3 bases, and 9 bases stayed unmatched. Per germline, CDR1 SGHNT and CDR2 YYREEE (reference sequence). The CDR3 contains 15 residues. DNA of the CDR3: TGTGCCAGCAGCGCACCGGGACAGAAAAAAGAGACCCAGTACTTC. It codes for CASSAPGQKKETQYF.

This clonotype was seen repeatedly, ten times or more. V usage is TRBV7-3 and J usage is TRBJ2-3; 9 positions match TRBD1. Trimming at V came to 2 bases and at J to 3 bases, leaving 6 bases not matched to a gene. CDR1 SGHTA and CDR2 FQGTGA come from the germline V gene. The CDR3 spans 16 residues. The chain's CDR3 is CASSLLGQGITDTQYF. CDR3 coding DNA: TGTGCCAGCAGCTTACTGGGACAGGGAATTACAGATACGCAGTATTTT.

The CDR3 sequence is CASSQGWGNSNQPQHF. CDR3 nucleotide sequence: TGCGCCAGCAGCCAAGGGTGGGGGAATAGCAATCAGCCCCAGCATTTT. V and J are TRBV4-1 and TRBJ1-5; TRBD1 might be the D (5 bases). The CDR3 is 16 residues long. Germline CDR1 and CDR2: MGHRA and YSYEKL. Deletions cut 1 base from V and 0 bases from J, with 10 bases between.

The V call is TRBV20-1, the J call TRBJ2-7; 7 nucleotides line up with TRBD2. Germline V CDR1 and CDR2: DFQATT, SNEGSKA (reference sequence). Trimming cost V 2 bases and J 1 base; bases outside gene matches: 5. The length of the CDR3 is 14 residues. The CDR3 here is CSARRWRESYEQYF. CDR3 sequence (DNA): TGCAGTGCTAGAAGGTGGCGGGAGTCCTACGAGCAGTACTTC.

The chain uses TRBV7-3 and TRBJ2-1, with 9 bases lining up with TRBD2. The CDR3 is made up of 17 amino acids. The germline CDR1 and CDR2 sequences are SGHTA and FQGTGA. V gave up 6 bases and J gave up 8 bases; unmatched junction bases: 17. CDR3 sequence (DNA): TGTGCCAGCAGTCAGTATAATATAGCGGGGGATCTCGATGAGCAGTTCTTC. Translating gives CASSQYNIAGDLDEQFF.